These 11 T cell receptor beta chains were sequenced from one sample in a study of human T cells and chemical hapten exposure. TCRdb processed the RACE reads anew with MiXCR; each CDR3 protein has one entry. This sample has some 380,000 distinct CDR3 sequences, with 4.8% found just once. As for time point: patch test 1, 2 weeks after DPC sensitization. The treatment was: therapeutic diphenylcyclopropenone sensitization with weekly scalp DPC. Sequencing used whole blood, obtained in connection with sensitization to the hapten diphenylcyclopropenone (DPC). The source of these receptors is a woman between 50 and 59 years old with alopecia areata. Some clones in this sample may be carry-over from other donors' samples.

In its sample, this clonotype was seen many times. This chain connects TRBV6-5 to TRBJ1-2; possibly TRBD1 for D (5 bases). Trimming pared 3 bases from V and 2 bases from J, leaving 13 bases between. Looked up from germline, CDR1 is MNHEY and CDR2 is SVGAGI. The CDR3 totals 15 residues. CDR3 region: CASSYGAEINYGYTF. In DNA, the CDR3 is TGTGCCAGCAGTTATGGGGCAGAGATCAACTATGGCTACACCTTC.

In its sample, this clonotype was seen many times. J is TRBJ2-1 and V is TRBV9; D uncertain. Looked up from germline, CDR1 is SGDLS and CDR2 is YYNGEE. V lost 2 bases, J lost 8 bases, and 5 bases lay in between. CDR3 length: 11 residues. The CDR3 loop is CASSVAHEQFF. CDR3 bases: TGTGCCAGCAGCGTTGCCCATGAGCAGTTCTTC.

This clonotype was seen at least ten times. The CDR3 coding sequence is TGTGCCAGCAGCCCTGGGACAGGGTTTGAAACTGAAGCTTTCTTT. Encoded protein: CASSPGTGFETEAFF. V is TRBV3-1 and J is TRBJ1-1; 9 positions agree with TRBD1. With V trimmed by 4 bases and J by 5 bases, 8 bases remained unmatched. Germline V CDR1 and CDR2: LGHDT, YNNKEL (reference sequence). The CDR3 is 15 residues long.

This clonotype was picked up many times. The CDR3 coding sequence is TGTGCCAGCAAACCGGGACTAGCGGAGAACACCGGGGAGCTGTTTTTT. Translated: CASKPGLAENTGELFF. The V call is TRBV2, the J call TRBJ2-2, with TRBD2 matching over 11 bases. This CDR3 has 16 residues. V lost 7 bases and J lost 1; bases outside the gene matches: 5. Germline V CDR1 and CDR2: SNHLY, FYNNEI.

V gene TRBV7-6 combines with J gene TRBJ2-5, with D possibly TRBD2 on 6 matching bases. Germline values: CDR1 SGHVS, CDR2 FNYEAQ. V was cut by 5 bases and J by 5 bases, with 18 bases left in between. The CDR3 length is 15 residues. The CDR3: CASSRVPGRGETQYF. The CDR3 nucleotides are TGTGCCAGCAGCCGGGTTCCGGGTCGGGGGGAGACCCAGTACTTC.

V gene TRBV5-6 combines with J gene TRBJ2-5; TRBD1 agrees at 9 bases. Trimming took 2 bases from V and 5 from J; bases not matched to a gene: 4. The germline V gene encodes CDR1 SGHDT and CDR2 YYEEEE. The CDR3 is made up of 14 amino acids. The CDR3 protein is CASSFGTGLETQYF. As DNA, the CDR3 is TGTGCCAGCAGCTTTGGGACAGGGCTGGAGACCCAGTACTTC. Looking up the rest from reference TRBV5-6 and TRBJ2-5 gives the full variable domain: DAGVTQSPTHLIKTRGQQVTLRCSPKSGHDTVSWYQQALGQGPQFIFQYYEEEERQRGNFPDRFSGHQFPNYSSELNVNALLLGDSALYLCASSFGTGLETQYFGPGTRLLVL.

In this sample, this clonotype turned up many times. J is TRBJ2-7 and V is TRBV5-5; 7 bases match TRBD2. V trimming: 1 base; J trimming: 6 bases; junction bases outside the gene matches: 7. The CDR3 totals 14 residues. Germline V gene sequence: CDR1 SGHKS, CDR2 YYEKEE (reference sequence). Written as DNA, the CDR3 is TGTGCCAGCAGCTTGTCGGCGGGAGCCCTCGAGCAGTACTTC. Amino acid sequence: CASSLSAGALEQYF.

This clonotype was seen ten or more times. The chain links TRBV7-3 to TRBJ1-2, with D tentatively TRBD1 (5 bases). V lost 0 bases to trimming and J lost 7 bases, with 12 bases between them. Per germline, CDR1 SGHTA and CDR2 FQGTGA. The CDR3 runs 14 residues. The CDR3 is CASSLTTGGGGYTF. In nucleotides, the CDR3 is TGTGCCAGCAGCTTAACGACGGGGGGAGGTGGCTACACCTTC.

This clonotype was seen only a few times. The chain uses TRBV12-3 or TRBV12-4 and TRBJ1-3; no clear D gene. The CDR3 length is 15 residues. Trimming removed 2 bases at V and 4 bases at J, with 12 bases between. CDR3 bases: TGTGCCAGCAGTTTACGAGAGGGTCCGGGAAACACCATATATTTT. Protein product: CASSLREGPGNTIYF.

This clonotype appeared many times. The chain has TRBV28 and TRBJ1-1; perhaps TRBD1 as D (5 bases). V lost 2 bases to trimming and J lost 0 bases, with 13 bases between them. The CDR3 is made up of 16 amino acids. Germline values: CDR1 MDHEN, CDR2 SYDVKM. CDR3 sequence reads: CASSLRQGNMNTEAFF. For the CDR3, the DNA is TGTGCCAGCAGTTTAAGGCAGGGAAACATGAACACTGAAGCTTTCTTT. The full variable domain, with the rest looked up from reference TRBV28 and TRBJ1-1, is DVKVTQSSRYLVKRTGEKVFLECVQDMDHENMFWYRQDPGLGLRLIYFSYDVKMKEKGDIPEGYSVSREKKERFSLILESASTNQTSMYLCASSLRQGNMNTEAFFGQGTRLTVV.

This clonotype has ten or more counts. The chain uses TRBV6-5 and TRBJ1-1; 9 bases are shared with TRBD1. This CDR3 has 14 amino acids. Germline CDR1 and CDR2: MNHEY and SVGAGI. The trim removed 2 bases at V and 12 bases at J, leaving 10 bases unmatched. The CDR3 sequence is CASSYSGQGKGTFF. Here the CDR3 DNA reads TGTGCCAGCAGTTACAGCGGACAGGGGAAAGGAACTTTCTTT.